The clone carrying this T cell receptor beta chain was counted only a few times. TCRdb re-called the 5' RACE reads through MiXCR, storing one row per CDR3 protein. In the table there are under 300,000 distinct CDR3 sequences, roughly 9.4% of which are singletons. These data are taken from a study of T-cell memory formation after mild COVID-19. There are 17 residues in the CDR3. Germline V gives CDR1 SGDLS, CDR2 YYNGEE. Trimming removed 2 bases from V and 4 bases from J; junction bases left unmatched: 12. The source material was PBMCs or a T cell subset sorted from them (not recorded which). This sequence was found in a man aged 18 to 30 who had mild COVID-19 (a few samples of this study predate the infection). Cell type and time point are not known. The chain has TRBV9 and TRBJ2-3, with 8 bases identical to TRBD2. The CDR3 coding sequence is TGTGCCAGCAGCGTCGACCTCCGGGGGGGGGCCCCAGATACGCAGTATTTT. Residues: CASSVDLRGGAPDTQYF.